Described below is a single TCR beta chain sequence and its context. Its antigen is unidentified. A multiplex PCR was run with 60 Vbeta primers and 13 Jbeta primers. Repertoires were generated with immunoSEQ multiplex PCR, while TCRdb's copy carries only in-frame clones and drops some. The table has some 28,000 clones, 62% seen once. Trimming removed 5 bases from V and 4 bases from J, with 16 bases in between. This CDR3 is 15 amino acids long. CDR1 and CDR2 (germline): KGHSH, LQKENI. This sample stems from a study of cytomegalovirus exposure and HLA in healthy donors. Study-wide findings and caveats: Later analysis suggested most CMV-associated TCR beta chains were HLA-restricted. Later on, a genetic analysis was performed. It linked a missense variant in DCLRE1C with V- and J-gene trimming of TCR beta.

What was sequenced was PBMCs. The clonotype originates from a male donor in good health and CMV-seropositive. The rearrangement links TRBV18 to TRBJ2-3; D perhaps matches TRBD1 (6 bases). CDR3 DNA sequence: TGTGCCAGCTCAACAAACAGGGCTTCCGCAGATACGCAGTATTTT. It specifies CASSTNRASADTQYF.